Each of the 14 T cell receptor beta chains below was sequenced from the same sample in a study of blood T cell repertoires in COVID-19. Sequencing was performed with immunoSEQ multiplex PCR; in TCRdb, only in-frame clones are kept and a portion is missing. This sample yields roughly 80,000 clones, of which roughly four fifths are seen a single time; about a fifth belongs to the top ten. The sequencing sample was made of peripheral blood. These receptors were taken from a human donor in a cohort sampled during active COVID-19.

This clone has a handful of counts. The chain joins TRBV18 to TRBJ1-5; D may be TRBD1 (5 bases). The CDR3 runs to 15 residues. Germline V CDR1 and CDR2: KGHSH, LQKENI. Trimming stripped 6 bases from V and 3 bases from J, with 15 bases between. CDR3 bases: TGTGCCAGCTCCCACAATGGGGGGATCAATCAGCCCCAGCATTTT. Translated: CASSHNGGINQPQHF.

This sequence joins TRBV19 and TRBJ2-4; TRBD1 aligns across 10 bases. The J segment lost 0 bases and the V segment lost 6 bases, leaving 5 bases of the junction unmatched. There are 16 residues in the CDR3. Per the germline V gene, CDR1 is LNHDA and CDR2 is SQIVND (reference sequence). CDR3 DNA sequence: TGTGCCAGTAGGACAGGGGGCACCCTAGCCAAAAACATTCAGTACTTC. It translates to CASRTGGTLAKNIQYF.

The chain is built from TRBV15 and TRBJ2-7; perhaps TRBD2 as D (6 bases). Germline CDR1 LNHNV, CDR2 YYDKDF (reference sequence). V was shortened by 0 bases and J by 5 bases, with 14 bases between the two germline ends. CDR3 size: 15 residues. DNA for the CDR3: TGTGCCACCAGCAGAGATCAGGGAGGAGGCAACGAGCAGTACTTC. It translates to CATSRDQGGGNEQYF.

The chain carries TRBV2 and TRBJ2-1, with TRBD2 identical over 11 bases. Germline CDR1 SNHLY, CDR2 FYNNEI. After removal of 8 bases from V and 5 bases from J, the junction contained 5 bases not matched to a gene. CDR3 length: 14 amino acids. The CDR3 region has the DNA TGTGCCAGCGAACTAGCGGGGGAACACAATGAGCAGTTCTTC. Protein: CASELAGEHNEQFF.

The chain combines TRBV5-6 with TRBJ2-3, with D perhaps TRBD2 (6 bases). Trimming left V 5 bases short and J 2 bases short, with 21 bases between. This CDR3 has 17 residues. Germline loops: CDR1 SGHDT, CDR2 YYEEEE. This CDR3 is CASRPSLGRGNTDTQYF. The CDR3 bases are TGTGCCAGCAGGCCGAGCTTGGGGCGGGGAAACACAGATACGCAGTATTTT.

The rearrangement links TRBV5-1 to TRBJ2-5; a weak D match, TRBD1 (6 bases). Germline CDR1 SGHRS, CDR2 YFSETQ. Trimming removed 4 bases at V and 1 base at J, with 11 bases between. This CDR3 contains 14 residues. The CDR3 DNA reads as TGCGCCAGCAGCAGTAGGGGGTCCCAAGAGACCCAGTACTTC. Translating it yields CASSSRGSQETQYF.

This chain joins TRBV12-3 or TRBV12-4 and TRBJ1-1, with D possibly matching TRBD1 (5 bases). Trimming took off 6 bases at V and 0 bases at J, with 8 bases between the two ends. This CDR3 comprises 13 residues. The CDR3 DNA is TGTGCCAGCAGCATGACAGTGAACACTGAAGCTTTCTTT. Its protein product is CASSMTVNTEAFF.

The chain is built from TRBV28 and TRBJ2-5; possible D gene TRBD1, 6 bases. V dropped 7 bases and J dropped 2 bases, with 17 bases sitting between them. This CDR3 contains 15 residues. CDR1 MDHEN and CDR2 SYDVKM come from the germline V gene. CDR3 sequence reads: CASTFGGGQQETQYF. In nucleotides, the CDR3 is TGTGCCAGCACCTTCGGTGGGGGCCAGCAAGAGACCCAGTACTTC.

This chain uses TRBV3-1 (or the pseudogene TRBV3-2) with TRBJ2-7, with D unresolved. This CDR3 spans 13 amino acids. The ends were cut back, 0 bases at V and 7 bases at J, with 10 bases in the middle. From germline, CDR1 is LGHDT and CDR2 YNNKEL (reference sequence). The CDR3 here is CASSQDAVSEQYF. In nucleotides, the CDR3 is TGTGCCAGCAGCCAAGATGCGGTGAGTGAGCAGTACTTC.

The CDR3, as DNA: TGTGCCAGCAGTTCCCGGACCGGGGACATTCAGTACTTC. Translating it yields CASSSRTGDIQYF. The rearrangement joins TRBV6-5 to TRBJ2-4, with D possibly matching TRBD2 (5 bases). Trimming cost V 4 bases and J 8 bases, with 12 bases left between them. The CDR3 runs to 13 residues. Germline V CDR1 and CDR2: MNHEY, SVGAGI.

The chain joins TRBV6-5 to TRBJ2-1; a weak D match, TRBD1 (6 bases). Looked up from germline, CDR1 is MNHEY and CDR2 is SVGAGI. The CDR3 runs 15 residues. The V gene lost 6 bases and the J gene lost 2 bases, with 14 bases spanning the gap. The CDR3 protein is CASRHTGSPYNEQFF. Here the CDR3 DNA reads TGTGCCAGCAGACATACAGGGTCCCCCTACAATGAGCAGTTCTTC.

The rearrangement joins TRBV28 to TRBJ1-3, with a tentative D call TRBD1 (5 bases). The CDR3 has 13 residues. V was pared by 6 bases and J by 4 bases, with 10 bases between. Germline values: CDR1 MDHEN, CDR2 SYDVKM. CDR3 nucleotides: TGTGCCAGCAGGCCAGGGTCAGGAAACACCATATATTTT. Translating it yields CASRPGSGNTIYF.

The CDR3 is CASRTGAGANYNEQFF. The CDR3 coding sequence is TGTGCCAGCAGGACTGGAGCGGGGGCGAACTACAATGAGCAGTTCTTC. The V call is TRBV28, the J call TRBJ2-1; 8 nucleotides line up with TRBD2. J gave up 3 bases and V 6 bases, and 10 bases lay outside the gene matches. The length of the CDR3 is 16 residues. CDR1 is MDHEN and CDR2 is SYDVKM in the germline V gene.

The gene calls are TRBV5-4 and TRBJ1-6, with 7 bases that match TRBD1. The germline V gene has CDR1 SGHNT and CDR2 YYREEE (reference sequence). V gave up 5 bases and J gave up 7 bases; unmatched junction bases: 6. The CDR3 runs to 14 residues. CDR3 nucleotides: TGTGCCAGCAGAACCGGGACAGTCAATTCACCCCTCCACTTT. As protein: CASRTGTVNSPLHF.